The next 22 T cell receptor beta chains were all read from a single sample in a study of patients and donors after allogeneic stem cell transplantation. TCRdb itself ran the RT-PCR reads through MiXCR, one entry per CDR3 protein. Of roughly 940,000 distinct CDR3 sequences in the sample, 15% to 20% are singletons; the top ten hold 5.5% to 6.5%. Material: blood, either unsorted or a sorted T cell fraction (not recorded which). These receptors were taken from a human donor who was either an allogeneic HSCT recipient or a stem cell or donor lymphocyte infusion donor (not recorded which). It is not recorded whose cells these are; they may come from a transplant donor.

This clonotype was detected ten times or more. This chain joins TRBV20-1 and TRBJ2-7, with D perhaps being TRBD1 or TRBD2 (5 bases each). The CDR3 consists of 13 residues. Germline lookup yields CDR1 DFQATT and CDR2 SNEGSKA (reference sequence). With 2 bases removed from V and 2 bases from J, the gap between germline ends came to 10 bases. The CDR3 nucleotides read TGCAGTGCTAGACGGGGCCGGGCCTACGAGCAGTACTTC. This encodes CSARRGRAYEQYF.

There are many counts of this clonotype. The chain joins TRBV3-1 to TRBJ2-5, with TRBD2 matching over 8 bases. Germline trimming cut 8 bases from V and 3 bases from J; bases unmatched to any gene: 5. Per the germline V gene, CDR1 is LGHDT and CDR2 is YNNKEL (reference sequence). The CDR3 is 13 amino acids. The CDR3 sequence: CASQAGGEETQYF. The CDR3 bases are TGTGCCAGCCAGGCGGGGGGTGAAGAGACCCAGTACTTC.

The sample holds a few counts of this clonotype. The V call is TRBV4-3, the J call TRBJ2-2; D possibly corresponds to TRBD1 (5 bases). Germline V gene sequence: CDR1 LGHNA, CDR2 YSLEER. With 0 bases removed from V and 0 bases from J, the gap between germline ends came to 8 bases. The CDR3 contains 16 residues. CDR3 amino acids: CASSQEWGANTGELFF. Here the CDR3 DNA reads TGCGCCAGCAGCCAAGAGTGGGGCGCGAACACCGGGGAGCTGTTTTTT.

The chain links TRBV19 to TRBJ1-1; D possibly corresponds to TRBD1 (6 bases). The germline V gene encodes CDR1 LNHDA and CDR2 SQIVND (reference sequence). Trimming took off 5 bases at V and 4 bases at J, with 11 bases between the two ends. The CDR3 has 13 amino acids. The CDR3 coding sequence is TGTGCCAGTAGTCCCCTGACAGGCACTGAAGCTTTCTTT. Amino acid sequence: CASSPLTGTEAFF.

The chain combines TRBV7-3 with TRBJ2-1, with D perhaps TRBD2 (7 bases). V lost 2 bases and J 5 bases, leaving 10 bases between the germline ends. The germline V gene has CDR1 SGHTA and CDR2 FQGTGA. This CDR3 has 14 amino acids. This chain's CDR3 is CASSLGGANNEQFF. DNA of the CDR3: TGTGCCAGCAGCTTAGGGGGGGCAAACAATGAGCAGTTCTTC.

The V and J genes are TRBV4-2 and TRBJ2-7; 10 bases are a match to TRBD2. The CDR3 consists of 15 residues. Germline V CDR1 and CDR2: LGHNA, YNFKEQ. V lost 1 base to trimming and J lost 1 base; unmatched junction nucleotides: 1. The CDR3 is CASSQVAGGSYEQYF. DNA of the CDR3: TGTGCCAGCAGCCAAGTAGCGGGAGGTTCCTACGAGCAGTACTTC.

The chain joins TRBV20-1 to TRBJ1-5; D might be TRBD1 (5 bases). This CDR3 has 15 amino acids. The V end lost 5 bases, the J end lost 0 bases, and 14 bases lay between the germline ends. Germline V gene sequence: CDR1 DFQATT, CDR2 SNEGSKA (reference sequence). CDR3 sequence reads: CSARDGSDSNQPQHF. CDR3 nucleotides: TGCAGTGCTCGGGACGGTTCCGATAGCAATCAGCCCCAGCATTTT.

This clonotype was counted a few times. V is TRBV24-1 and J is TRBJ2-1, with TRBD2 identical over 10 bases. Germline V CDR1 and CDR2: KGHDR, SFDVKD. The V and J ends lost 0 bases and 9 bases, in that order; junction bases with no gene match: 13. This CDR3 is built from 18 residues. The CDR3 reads CATSDLQMGVAGGGEQFF. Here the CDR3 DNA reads TGTGCCACCAGTGATTTGCAAATGGGGGTAGCGGGGGGTGGTGAGCAGTTCTTC.

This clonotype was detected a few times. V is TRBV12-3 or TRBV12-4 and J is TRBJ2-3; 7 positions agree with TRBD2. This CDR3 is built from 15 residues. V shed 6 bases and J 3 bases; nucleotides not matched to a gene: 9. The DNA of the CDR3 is TGTGCCAGCAGCCGGAGCGGGGTCGGAACAGATACGCAGTATTTT. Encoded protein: CASSRSGVGTDTQYF.

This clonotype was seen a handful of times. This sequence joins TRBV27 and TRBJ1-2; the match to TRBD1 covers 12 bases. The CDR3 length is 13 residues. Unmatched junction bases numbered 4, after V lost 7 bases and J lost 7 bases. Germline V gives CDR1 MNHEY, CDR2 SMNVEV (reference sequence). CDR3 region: CASTGTGGGGYTF. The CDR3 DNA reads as TGTGCCAGCACCGGGACAGGGGGCGGTGGCTACACCTTC.

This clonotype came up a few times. CDR3 residues: CSAPDRGVRDEQFF. Written as DNA, the CDR3 is TGCAGTGCTCCAGACAGGGGGGTGCGCGATGAGCAGTTCTTC. The chain uses TRBV20-1 and TRBJ2-1, with 9 bases fitting TRBD1. Unmatched junction bases numbered 10, after V lost 5 bases and J lost 8 bases. The CDR3 has 14 residues. Germline V gene sequence: CDR1 DFQATT, CDR2 SNEGSKA (reference sequence).

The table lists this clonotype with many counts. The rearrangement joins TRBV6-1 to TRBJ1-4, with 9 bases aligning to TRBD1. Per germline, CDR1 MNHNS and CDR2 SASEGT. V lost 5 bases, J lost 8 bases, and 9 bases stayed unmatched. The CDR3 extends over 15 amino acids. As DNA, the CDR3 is TGTGCCAGCAGTCCCTTACAGGGGGCGAGAGAAAAACTGTTTTTT. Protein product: CASSPLQGAREKLFF.

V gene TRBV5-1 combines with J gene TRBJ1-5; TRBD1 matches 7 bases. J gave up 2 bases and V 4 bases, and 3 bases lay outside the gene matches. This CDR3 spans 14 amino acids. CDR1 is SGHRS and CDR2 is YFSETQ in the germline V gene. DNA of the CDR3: TGCGCCAGCAGCGAGACAGGGCGCAATCAGCCCCAGCATTTT. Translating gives CASSETGRNQPQHF.

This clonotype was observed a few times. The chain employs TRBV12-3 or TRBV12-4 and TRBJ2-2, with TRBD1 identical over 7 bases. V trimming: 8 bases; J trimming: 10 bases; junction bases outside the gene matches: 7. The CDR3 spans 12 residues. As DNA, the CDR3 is TGTGCCAGCCACCTAGGGGGCATGGAGCTGTTTTTT. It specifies CASHLGGMELFF.

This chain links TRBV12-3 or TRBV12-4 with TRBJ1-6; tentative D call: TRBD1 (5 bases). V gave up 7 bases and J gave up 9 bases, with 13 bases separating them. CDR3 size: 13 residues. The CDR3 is CASTLVRGSPLHF. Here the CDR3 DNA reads TGTGCCAGCACCTTGGTTAGGGGTTCACCCCTCCACTTT.

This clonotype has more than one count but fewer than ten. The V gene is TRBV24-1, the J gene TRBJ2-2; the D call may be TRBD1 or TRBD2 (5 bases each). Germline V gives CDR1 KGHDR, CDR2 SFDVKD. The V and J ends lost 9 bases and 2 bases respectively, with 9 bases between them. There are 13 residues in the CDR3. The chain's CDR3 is CATRDPNTGELFF. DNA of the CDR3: TGTGCCACCCGGGACCCAAACACCGGGGAGCTGTTTTTT.

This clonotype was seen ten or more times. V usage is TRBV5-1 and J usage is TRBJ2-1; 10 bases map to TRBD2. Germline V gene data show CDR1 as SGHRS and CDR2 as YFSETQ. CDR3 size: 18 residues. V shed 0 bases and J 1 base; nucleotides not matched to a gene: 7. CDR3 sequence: CASSLALAGALSYNEQFF. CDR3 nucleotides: TGCGCCAGCAGCTTGGCGCTAGCGGGAGCGTTGTCCTACAATGAGCAGTTCTTC.

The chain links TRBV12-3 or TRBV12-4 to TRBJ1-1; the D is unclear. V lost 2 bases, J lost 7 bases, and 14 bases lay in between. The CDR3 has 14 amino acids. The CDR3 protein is CASSLRGRSVEAFF. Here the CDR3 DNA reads TGTGCCAGCAGTTTACGTGGTCGGTCAGTTGAAGCTTTCTTT.

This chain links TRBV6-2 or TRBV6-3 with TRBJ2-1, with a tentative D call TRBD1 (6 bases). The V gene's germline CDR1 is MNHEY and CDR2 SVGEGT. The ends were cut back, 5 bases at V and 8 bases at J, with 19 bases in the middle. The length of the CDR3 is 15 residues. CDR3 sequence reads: CASSTPRDNWDEQFF. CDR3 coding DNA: TGTGCCAGCAGTACTCCCCGGGACAATTGGGATGAGCAGTTCTTC.

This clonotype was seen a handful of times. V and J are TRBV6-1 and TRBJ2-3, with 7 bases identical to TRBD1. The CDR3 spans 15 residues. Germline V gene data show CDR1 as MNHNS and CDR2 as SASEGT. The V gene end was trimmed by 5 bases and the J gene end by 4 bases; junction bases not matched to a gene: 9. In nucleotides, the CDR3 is TGTGCCAGCAGTCTCGAAGGGGGCAGGGCAGATACGCAGTATTTT. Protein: CASSLEGGRADTQYF.

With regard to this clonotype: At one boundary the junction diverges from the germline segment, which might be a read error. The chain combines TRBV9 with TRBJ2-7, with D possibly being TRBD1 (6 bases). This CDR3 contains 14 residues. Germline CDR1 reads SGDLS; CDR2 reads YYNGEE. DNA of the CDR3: TGTTCCAGCAGTCCCCGGACAGTTTCCTACGAGCAGTACTTC. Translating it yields CSSSPRTVSYEQYF.

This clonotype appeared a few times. The CDR3 DNA reads TGTGCCAGCCAACTAGCGGGGACAGATACGCAGTATTTT. Translated, it gives CASQLAGTDTQYF. The V call is TRBV6-6, the J call TRBJ2-3, with 10 positions matching TRBD2. CDR1 is MNHNY and CDR2 is SVGAGI in the germline V gene (reference sequence). V was clipped by 8 bases and J by 3 bases; unmatched bases: 2. There are 13 residues in the CDR3.